This TCR beta chain was found in a study of control samples from healthy donors and cancer patients. Trimming pared 6 bases from V and 7 bases from J, leaving 10 bases between. CDR3 length: 12 residues. Germline assignment: CDR1 MDHEN and CDR2 SYDVKM. The repertoire was sequenced with immunoSEQ multiplex PCR; TCRdb's copy has only in-frame clones and lacks some. The sample yields some 110,000 clones, approximately 92% seen once. The chain employs TRBV28 and TRBJ1-5; no definite D call. The TCR was taken from a woman between 50 and 59 years old with colorectal cancer. The sample consisted of PBMCs. CDR3 sequence reads: CASRDSRQPQHF. The CDR3 DNA follows: TGTGCCAGCAGAGACTCCAGGCAGCCCCAGCATTTT.